This T cell receptor (beta chain) was sequenced in a study of Graves' ophthalmopathy and Graves' hyperthyroidism. In the study overall: Stable hyperthyroid donors showed no ophthalmopathy during 18 months follow-up. Whole-study findings and limits: Most thyroid-expanded clonotypes exceeding 0.001 frequency were also found in blood.

Comment on this clonotype: Its antigen is not identified. The CDR3 ends on some other residue instead of the conserved phenylalanine or tryptophan, so this is likely a read error.

Included hyperthyroidism patients were aged 18 to 65 and newly diagnosed (under 2 months' duration). Certain patients, namely those with other autoimmune diseases, uncontrolled infections, pregnancy or lactation, were excluded. CDR1 and CDR2 from the germline V gene are SGHVS and FQNEAQ. CDR3 length: 17 amino acids. The trim removed 2 bases at V and 0 bases at J, leaving 4 bases unmatched. The study amplified TCR beta CDR3 regions using RNA transcripts. First-round RT-PCR with HTBI primers preceded a second-round multiplex PCR. From the multiplex PCR reads, TCRdb called clonotypes with MiXCR, one entry per CDR3 protein. The sample contains 450,000 to 600,000 distinct CDR3 sequences, just under 40% of which appear only once.

Input material: peripheral blood or thyroid tissue (not recorded which). The clonotype comes from an adult man with Graves' hyperthyroidism. V usage is TRBV7-8 and J usage is TRBJ1-6; 7 bases line up with TRBD1. The chain's CDR3 is CASSLSRDSSYNSPLHL. The CDR3 nucleotides read TGTGCCAGCAGCTTATCCAGGGACAGCTCCTATAATTCACCCCTCCACCTT.